This T cell receptor (beta chain) was observed in a study of shared clonotypes between healthy human individuals. Study-level points and caveats: Generation probabilities were higher for clonotypes shared across all four sorted-subset donors than for unshared ones.

Donors were healthy HIV-negative adults without recently reported acute infections or vaccinations. Deep was the level used in running the assay. Generated by immunoSEQ multiplex PCR, the TCRdb table keeps only in-frame clones and is missing some. The sample records 950,000 to 1,100,000 clones, roughly 70% being singletons. V shed 4 bases, J shed 5 bases, and the junction held 6 bases outside the gene matches. Germline V gene lookup returns CDR1 SGHRS and CDR2 YFSETQ. The CDR3 covers 15 residues. In regard to this clone: What it recognizes is unknown.

This receptor was obtained from a man between 18 and 29 years old in good health. The genes are TRBV5-1 and TRBJ2-5; 12 nucleotides agree with TRBD1. The sample comprised memory CD4+ T cells sorted from blood. Documented subset: CD45RA-negative fraction. CDR3 protein: CASSGAGTGGETQYF. CDR3 DNA sequence: TGCGCCAGCAGCGGAGCCGGGACAGGGGGCGAGACCCAGTACTTC.